Sequencing of this T cell receptor beta chain was carried out in a study of cytomegalovirus exposure and HLA in healthy donors. Amplification used 60 Vbeta primers and 13 Jbeta primers. Sequenced by immunoSEQ multiplex PCR; TCRdb stores in-frame clones only, minus some. The table has about 210,000 clones, about four fifths seen once; the top ten hold approximately 10%. With regard to this clone: What it binds is unknown.

The CDR3 sequence is 16 residues long. The germline V gene has CDR1 SGHDT and CDR2 YYEEEE. V lost 3 bases and J lost 6; bases outside the gene matches: 12. The study's findings and limits: The authors later linked a missense DCLRE1C variant to TCR beta V- and J-gene trimming.

The donors gave bone marrow, and they were healthy. Donors likely had unrecorded immune exposures despite being nominally healthy when sampled. The sample taken for sequencing was PBMCs. The clonotype was recovered from a woman between 45 and 60 years old in good health and CMV-seropositive. V usage is TRBV5-6 and J usage is TRBJ2-5, with 9 positions matching TRBD2. CDR3 bases: TGTGCCAGCAGCTCCCCGAGGCGGGGGGGCAGACAGACCCAGTACTTC. Translating it yields CASSSPRRGGRQTQYF.